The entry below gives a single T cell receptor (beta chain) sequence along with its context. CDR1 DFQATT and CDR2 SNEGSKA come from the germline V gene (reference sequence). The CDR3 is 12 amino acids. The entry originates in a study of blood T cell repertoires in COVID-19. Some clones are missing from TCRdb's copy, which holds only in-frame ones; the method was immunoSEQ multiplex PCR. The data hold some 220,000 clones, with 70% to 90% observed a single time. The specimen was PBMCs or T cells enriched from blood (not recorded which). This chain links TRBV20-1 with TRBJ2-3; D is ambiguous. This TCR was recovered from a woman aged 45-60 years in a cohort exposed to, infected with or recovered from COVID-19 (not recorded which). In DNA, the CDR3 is TGCAGCGCTCGTGCAGACACAGATACGCAGTATTTT. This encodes CSARADTDTQYF.